The 28 T cell receptor beta chains presented below share a single source sample, sequenced in a study of CD8+ T cells in alopecia areata. As the sequencing template, cDNA was produced by extracting RNA and reverse transcribing it. TCRdb's copy holds only in-frame clones and misses some; the assay was immunoSEQ multiplex PCR. In the table there are fewer than 200,000 clones, 67% of which are singletons. This specimen consisted of CD8+ T cells sorted from blood, obtained at week 0. All receptors come from a human donor with alopecia areata.

This chain connects TRBV4-1 to TRBJ2-1, with unresolved D. Germline-derived CDR1 and CDR2 are MGHRA and YSYEKL. Trimming stripped 4 bases from V and 0 bases from J, with 10 bases between. This CDR3 has 15 amino acids. CDR3 protein: CASSPKDGSYNEQFF. DNA of the CDR3: TGCGCCAGCAGCCCTAAGGACGGCTCCTACAATGAGCAGTTCTTC.

This rearrangement joins TRBV29-1 to TRBJ2-1; unclear D gene. Germline values: CDR1 SQVTM, CDR2 ANQGSEA. The V gene lost 8 bases and the J gene lost 0 bases, with 14 bases spanning the gap. CDR3 length equals 14 residues. The CDR3 sequence: CSCSQASSYNEQFF. The CDR3 DNA reads TGCAGCTGCAGTCAGGCGAGCTCCTACAATGAGCAGTTCTTC.

This clone came up a few times. The V call is TRBV5-1, the J call TRBJ2-4; D is unclear. The V and J ends lost 1 base and 8 bases respectively, with 10 bases between them. The CDR3 has 13 amino acids. Germline CDR1 and CDR2: SGHRS and YFSETQ. The CDR3 protein is CASSLSGIDIQYF. Written as DNA, the CDR3 is TGCGCCAGCAGCTTGAGTGGTATTGACATTCAGTACTTC.

The chain employs TRBV7-9 and TRBJ1-4, with D maybe TRBD1 (6 bases). The CDR3 length is 15 residues. Trimming shortened V by 5 bases and J by 5 bases, and 15 bases separated the two germline ends. The V gene's germline CDR1 is SEHNR and CDR2 FQNEAQ (reference sequence). This CDR3 reads CASSPPDRQNEKLFF. Here the CDR3 DNA reads TGTGCCAGCAGCCCCCCCGACAGGCAAAATGAAAAACTGTTTTTT.

The genes are TRBV30 and TRBJ1-2; no firm D call. The CDR3 runs 12 residues. The V gene's germline CDR1 is GTSNPN and CDR2 SVGIG (reference sequence). In DNA form, the CDR3 reads TGTGCTGAGGATCTATCGGGGTATGGCTACACCTTC. Translation gives CAEDLSGYGYTF.

This chain connects TRBV19 to TRBJ2-1, with D perhaps matching TRBD1 (6 bases). The germline V gene encodes CDR1 LNHDA and CDR2 SQIVND (reference sequence). This CDR3 is built from 15 residues. V lost 3 bases and J 3 bases, leaving 12 bases between the germline ends. The CDR3 DNA reads as TGTGCCAGTAGTATGTCTCAGGGGCGCTACAATGAGCAGTTCTTC. Its translation is CASSMSQGRYNEQFF.

The chain is built from TRBV4-2 and TRBJ2-5, with 13 bases identical to TRBD2. The CDR3 is 17 amino acids. Germline CDR1 is LGHNA and CDR2 is YNFKEQ. J lost 2 bases, V lost 5 bases, and 8 bases had no gene match. CDR3 in DNA: TGTGCCAGCAGCTCCCGGACTAGCGGGGGCCCTCAAGAGACCCAGTACTTC. Its translation: CASSSRTSGGPQETQYF.

The chain uses TRBV5-6 and TRBJ1-3; D gene unclear. The germline V gene has CDR1 SGHDT and CDR2 YYEEEE. The germline V and J ends were trimmed by 3 bases and 3 bases, with 10 bases remaining between them. The CDR3 covers 14 residues. This CDR3 reads CASSSSPVGNTIYF. DNA for the CDR3: TGTGCCAGCAGCTCATCCCCGGTTGGAAACACCATATATTTT.

The V call is TRBV27, the J call TRBJ1-1, with 8 bases matching TRBD1. V gave up 5 bases and J gave up 1 base; unmatched junction bases: 6. The germline V gene encodes CDR1 MNHEY and CDR2 SMNVEV (reference sequence). This CDR3 spans 15 amino acids. The CDR3 DNA sequence: TGTGCCAGCAGTCCAAGGACAGGGACGAACACTGAAGCTTTCTTT. As protein: CASSPRTGTNTEAFF.

This chain uses TRBV6-1 with TRBJ1-2; D remains unclear. The V gene's germline CDR1 is MNHNS and CDR2 SASEGT. The V gene lost 1 base and the J gene lost 1 base, with 7 bases spanning the gap. CDR3 length: 14 residues. The CDR3 DNA sequence: TGTGCCAGCAGTGAAGGGCCCGATAACTATGGCTACACCTTC. Translating gives CASSEGPDNYGYTF.

The chain couples TRBV15 to TRBJ1-1, with a possible D match to TRBD1 (6 bases). Germline V lookup: CDR1 LNHNV, CDR2 YYDKDF (reference sequence). This CDR3 comprises 15 residues. The V gene lost 1 base and the J gene lost 3 bases, with 12 bases spanning the gap. CDR3 sequence (DNA): TGTGCCACCAGCAGAGGACCCGGGACATACACTGAAGCTTTCTTT. Amino acid sequence: CATSRGPGTYTEAFF.

The gene calls are TRBV19 and TRBJ2-7, with D tentatively TRBD1 (5 bases). The CDR3 loop spans 12 amino acids. CDR1 is LNHDA and CDR2 is SQIVND in the germline V gene (reference sequence). V shed 3 bases and J shed 6 bases, with 9 bases lying between them. CDR3 nucleotides: TGTGCCAGTAGTATTGCAGGGCGCGAGCAGTACTTC. This gives the protein CASSIAGREQYF.

The chain has TRBV15 and TRBJ2-2, with D tentatively TRBD2 (5 bases). The germline V and J ends were trimmed by 8 bases and 4 bases, with 11 bases remaining between them. CDR3 length: 13 residues. CDR1 is LNHNV and CDR2 is YYDKDF in the germline V gene (reference sequence). CDR3 in DNA: TGTGCCACCTCGGACGAGGGCACCGGGGAGCTGTTTTTT. Translating it yields CATSDEGTGELFF.

The V gene is TRBV5-4, the J gene TRBJ2-1; the match to TRBD2 covers 8 bases. The germline V gene has CDR1 SGHNT and CDR2 YYREEE (reference sequence). This CDR3 region has 16 residues. Losses at the gene ends were 3 bases for V and 10 bases for J; bases not matched to a gene: 15. CDR3 sequence: CASSWSNDSGVEEQFF. DNA of the CDR3: TGTGCCAGCAGCTGGAGTAATGATAGCGGGGTAGAGGAGCAGTTCTTC.

CDR3 coding DNA: TGCAGTGCTTCAGTGAACTACGAGCAGTACTTC. It encodes CSASVNYEQYF. This rearrangement joins TRBV20-1 to TRBJ2-7; unclear D gene. V gave up 5 bases and J gave up 3 bases, with 8 bases separating them. Looked up from germline, CDR1 is DFQATT and CDR2 is SNEGSKA (reference sequence). This CDR3 region has 11 residues.

The table lists this clone with a few counts. The J gene is TRBJ2-7, the V gene TRBV29-1; TRBD1 matches at 7 bases. Germline V CDR1 and CDR2: SQVTM, ANQGSEA. V was clipped by 6 bases and J by 4 bases; unmatched bases: 6. The CDR3 sequence is 12 residues long. The CDR3 coding sequence is TGCAGCGTACCCGGACAGGCTTACGAGCAGTACTTC. Amino acid sequence: CSVPGQAYEQYF.

This chain links TRBV6-6 with TRBJ1-5, with 7 bases aligning to TRBD1. There are 15 residues in the CDR3. Trimming removed 2 bases from V and 2 bases from J; junction bases left unmatched: 3. Germline CDR1 reads MNHNY; CDR2 reads SVGAGI (reference sequence). The CDR3 coding sequence is TGTGCCAGCAGTTACGTCGGACAGGGCAATCAGCCCCAGCATTTT. This sequence encodes CASSYVGQGNQPQHF.

This clone has only a few counts. The chain links TRBV5-8 to TRBJ1-2; 7 nucleotides match TRBD1. The germline V gene has CDR1 SGHTS and CDR2 YDEGEE. This CDR3 contains 13 residues. V dropped 5 bases and J dropped 4; count of bases not matched to a gene: 5. CDR3 DNA: TGTGCCAGCAGGGAGGACAGGATCTATGGCTACACCTTC. It specifies CASREDRIYGYTF.

V gene TRBV18 combines with J gene TRBJ2-7; D not certain. This CDR3 region has 13 residues. Germline assignment: CDR1 KGHSH and CDR2 LQKENI. The germline V and J ends were trimmed by 5 bases and 2 bases, with 10 bases remaining between them. The CDR3 reads CASSVGYTYEQYF. DNA of the CDR3: TGTGCCAGCTCAGTTGGCTATACCTACGAGCAGTACTTC. The full variable domain, with the rest looked up from reference TRBV18 and TRBJ2-7, is NAGVMQNPRHLVRRRGQEARLRCSPMKGHSHVYWYRQLPEEGLKFMVYLQKENIIDESGMPKERFSAEFPKEGPSILRIQQVVRGDSAAYFCASSVGYTYEQYFGPGTRLTVT.

Only a few counts were recorded for this clone. This chain joins TRBV2 and TRBJ2-5; 7 bases map to TRBD1. The CDR3 spans 12 residues. Germline V gene data show CDR1 as SNHLY and CDR2 as FYNNEI. After removal of 8 bases from V and 2 bases from J, the junction contained 2 bases not matched to a gene. The DNA for the CDR3 is TGTGCCAGCCAGGGGGTACAAGAGACCCAGTACTTC. It yields the protein CASQGVQETQYF.

The gene calls are TRBV13 and TRBJ1-5, with D perhaps matching TRBD1 (6 bases). Germline V gene sequence: CDR1 PRHDT, CDR2 FYEKMQ (reference sequence). Trimming left V 3 bases short and J 6 bases short, with 12 bases between. CDR3 length: 14 residues. This CDR3 reads CASSFRGQGQPQHF. In DNA, the CDR3 is TGTGCCAGCAGCTTCCGGGGGCAGGGTCAGCCCCAGCATTTT. The whole variable domain, remainder taken from reference TRBV13 and TRBJ1-5, is AAGVIQSPRHLIKEKRETATLKCYPIPRHDTVYWYQQGPGQDPQFLISFYEKMQSDKGSIPDRFSAQQFSDYHSELNMSSLELGDSALYFCASSFRGQGQPQHFGDGTRLSIL.

V usage is TRBV30 and J usage is TRBJ2-7; no reliable D call. In germline, CDR1 is GTSNPN, CDR2 SVGIG (reference sequence). The CDR3 has 11 amino acids. The V and J ends lost 3 bases and 7 bases respectively, with 10 bases between them. CDR3 region: CAWRHGEEQYF. DNA of the CDR3: TGTGCCTGGAGACACGGAGAGGAGCAGTACTTC.

This clone was observed once. The chain links TRBV27 to TRBJ2-7; D uncertain. The CDR3 contains 13 residues. The V end lost 4 bases, the J end lost 2 bases, and 9 bases lay between the germline ends. Germline V gene data show CDR1 as MNHEY and CDR2 as SMNVEV (reference sequence). The CDR3 reads CASSYTAAYEQYF. In DNA form, the CDR3 reads TGTGCCAGCAGTTACACAGCCGCCTACGAGCAGTACTTC.

This chain links TRBV2 with TRBJ1-1; D remains ambiguous. Germline V gene lookup returns CDR1 SNHLY and CDR2 FYNNEI. This CDR3 has 10 amino acids. V gave up 3 bases and J gave up 7 bases, with 3 bases separating them. CDR3 residues: CASSELEAFF. In nucleotides, the CDR3 is TGTGCCAGCAGTGAGCTTGAAGCTTTCTTT.

The rearrangement links TRBV9 to TRBJ2-1; 10 bases align to TRBD2. The CDR3 is 16 residues long. V trimming: 4 bases; J trimming: 8 bases; junction bases outside the gene matches: 12. The germline CDR1 and CDR2 sequences are SGDLS and YYNGEE. The chain's CDR3 is CASSPPLAGEGYEQFF. CDR3 coding DNA: TGTGCCAGCAGCCCCCCGCTAGCGGGGGAGGGGTATGAGCAGTTCTTC.

Concerning this clone itself: Within the sample, other DNA sequences also encode this same CDR3. The V call is TRBV6-5, the J call TRBJ2-1; D gene ambiguous. Trimming took off 0 bases at V and 6 bases at J, with 0 bases between the two ends. CDR1 is MNHEY, CDR2 SVGAGI, per germline. The CDR3 contains 11 residues. DNA for the CDR3: TGTGCCAGCAGTTACTCCAATGAGCAGTTCTTC. Amino acids: CASSYSNEQFF.

This chain connects TRBV7-9 to TRBJ2-3; 9 bases map to TRBD1. The CDR3 consists of 15 residues. V dropped 3 bases and J dropped 4; count of bases not matched to a gene: 5. In germline, CDR1 is SEHNR, CDR2 FQNEAQ (reference sequence). The CDR3 DNA follows: TGTGCCAGCAGCTTTAGGACAGGGGAGGCAGATACGCAGTATTTT. It translates to CASSFRTGEADTQYF.

The chain combines TRBV29-1 with TRBJ2-2; TRBD1 aligns across 7 bases. The CDR3 has 14 amino acids. Unmatched junction bases numbered 9, after V lost 7 bases and J lost 4 bases. In germline, CDR1 is SQVTM, CDR2 ANQGSEA. CDR3 residues: CSADGNRGTGELFF. CDR3 nucleotides: TGCAGCGCCGATGGCAACAGGGGCACCGGGGAGCTGTTTTTT.